This T cell receptor (beta chain) comes out of a study of cytomegalovirus exposure and HLA in healthy donors. Study observations and caveats: Near-uniform donor sequencing depth was presumed by presence/absence analyses. Later analysis identified several of the most significant clusters that appeared linked to common viral pathogens.

Use of 60 Vbeta and 13 Jbeta primers characterized the PCR. The repertoire was sequenced with immunoSEQ multiplex PCR; TCRdb's copy has only in-frame clones and lacks some. This table has approximately 190,000 clones, more than 75% appearing once. Comment on this clone: What it binds is unknown.

The clonotype comes from a man aged 25-45 years in good health and CMV-seronegative. What was sequenced was PBMCs.

This CDR3 is CASSVEGGARTDTQYF. CDR3 bases: TGTGCCAGCAGCGTAGAGGGGGGGGCCCGCACAGATACGCAGTATTTT. The V and J genes are TRBV9 and TRBJ2-3, with D possibly matching TRBD2 (7 bases). Trimming stripped 0 bases from V and 1 base from J, with 12 bases between. Per germline, CDR1 SGDLS and CDR2 YYNGEE. CDR3 length: 16 residues.